The 28 T cell receptor beta chains in this list originate from one sample, sequenced in a study of blood T cell repertoires in COVID-19. Produced via immunoSEQ multiplex PCR; TCRdb's table is partial and in-frame only. This sample has 260,000 or so clones; approximately 81% occur once, and the top ten carry 2% to 3%. Sequenced material: PBMCs or T cells enriched from blood (not recorded which). The receptors originated from a woman between 50 and 59 years old who had recovered from COVID-19.

The V and J genes are TRBV2 and TRBJ2-3, with TRBD1 matching over 9 bases. Trimming removed 6 bases from V and 1 base from J; junction bases left unmatched: 5. Germline V lookup: CDR1 SNHLY, CDR2 FYNNEI. The CDR3 has 15 residues. CDR3 residues: CASSPGTGRTDTQYF. The DNA of the CDR3 is TGTGCCAGCAGCCCGGGGACAGGGCGCACAGATACGCAGTATTTT.

J is TRBJ2-1 and V is TRBV9, with 8 nucleotides matching TRBD2. This CDR3 is built from 16 residues. Germline loops: CDR1 SGDLS, CDR2 YYNGEE. The ends lost 0 bases at V and 4 bases at J; junction bases unmatched: 6. DNA of the CDR3: TGTGCCAGCAGCGTAGACAGGCTAGCGGGTTACAATGAGCAGTTCTTC. Protein: CASSVDRLAGYNEQFF. Complete variable domain (other parts from reference TRBV9 and TRBJ2-1): DSGVTQTPKHLITATGQRVTLRCSPRSGDLSVYWYQQSLDQGLQFLIQYYNGEERAKGNILERFSAQQFPDLHSELNLSSLELGDSALYFCASSVDRLAGYNEQFFGPGTRLTVL.

V usage is TRBV5-1 and J usage is TRBJ2-3; the D gene is possibly TRBD1 (5 bases). The CDR3 loop spans 13 amino acids. Between the trimmed V and J ends, which lost 4 bases and 4 bases, there was a span of 10 bases. The V gene's germline CDR1 is SGHRS and CDR2 YFSETQ. This CDR3 is CASSVQGADTQYF. Here the CDR3 DNA reads TGCGCCAGCAGCGTCCAGGGTGCAGATACGCAGTATTTT.

V gene TRBV11-2 combines with J gene TRBJ2-5; unclear D gene. The CDR3 has 12 residues. Trimming cost V 4 bases and J 1 base, with 4 bases left between them. The germline CDR1 and CDR2 sequences are SGHAT and FQNNGV. The CDR3 here is CASSSVQETQYF. The CDR3 DNA reads as TGTGCCAGCAGCTCCGTCCAAGAGACCCAGTACTTC.

J is TRBJ2-7 and V is TRBV6-5, with 10 nucleotides matching TRBD1. Germline V lookup: CDR1 MNHEY, CDR2 SVGAGI. V dropped 5 bases and J dropped 5; count of bases not matched to a gene: 6. The CDR3 is made up of 14 amino acids. CDR3 DNA: TGTGCCAGCAGTCGGGACAGGGGTTTCCACGAGCAGTACTTC. As protein: CASSRDRGFHEQYF.

This clone has just one count. Written as DNA, the CDR3 is TGTGCCAGCTCAAGGACAGCTAGCACAGATACGCAGTATTTT. It is translated as CASSRTASTDTQYF. The V gene is TRBV18, the J gene TRBJ2-3; a weak D match, TRBD1 (6 bases). CDR1 KGHSH and CDR2 LQKENI come from the germline V gene. This CDR3 has 14 amino acids. V was clipped by 5 bases and J by 0 bases, with 9 bases between them.

This chain links TRBV10-3 with TRBJ1-5, with TRBD1 matching 9 bases. Germline CDR1 reads ENHRY; CDR2 reads SYGVKD. The CDR3 extends over 15 amino acids. V shed 2 bases and J 6 bases; nucleotides not matched to a gene: 5. CDR3 DNA: TGTGCCATCAGTGAGGGGACAGGGCAAAGTCAGCCCCAGCATTTT. Residues: CAISEGTGQSQPQHF.

V is TRBV7-9 and J is TRBJ1-4; 10 bases match TRBD1. Germline lookup yields CDR1 SEHNR and CDR2 FQNEAQ (reference sequence). This CDR3 spans 16 amino acids. The junction had 7 bases not matched to a gene; V was cut back by 1 base and J by 8 bases. In DNA form, the CDR3 reads TGTGCCAGCAGCTTAGAGGGGACAGGGGCCCGCGAAAAACTGTTTTTT. Protein: CASSLEGTGAREKLFF.

The chain carries TRBV7-9 and TRBJ1-2, with a weak D call TRBD1 (6 bases). In germline, CDR1 is SEHNR, CDR2 FQNEAQ (reference sequence). CDR3 length: 14 amino acids. V shed 7 bases and J shed 2 bases, with 14 bases lying between them. CDR3 DNA sequence: TGTGCCAGCAACCCCTGGACAGAGAACTATGGCTACACCTTC. This codes for CASNPWTENYGYTF.

The V call is TRBV27, the J call TRBJ1-1; no definite D call. Germline loops: CDR1 MNHEY, CDR2 SMNVEV (reference sequence). Trimming stripped 3 bases from V and 4 bases from J, with 12 bases between. The CDR3 is 14 residues long. CDR3 coding DNA: TGTGCCAGCAGTTTCCAACCTAGGAGCACTGAAGCTTTCTTT. Protein: CASSFQPRSTEAFF.

J is TRBJ1-4 and V is TRBV9, with TRBD1 identical over 9 bases. In germline, CDR1 is SGDLS, CDR2 YYNGEE. V shed 6 bases, J shed 5 bases, and the junction held 8 bases outside the gene matches. The length of the CDR3 is 15 residues. The CDR3 spells CASTQGDRVNEKLFF. CDR3 coding DNA: TGTGCCAGCACCCAGGGGGACAGGGTAAATGAAAAACTGTTTTTT.

This clone appeared a single time. This sequence joins TRBV5-1 and TRBJ2-1, with 8 positions matching TRBD2. The CDR3 has 17 residues. The trim removed 4 bases at V and 4 bases at J, leaving 13 bases unmatched. From germline, CDR1 is SGHRS and CDR2 YFSETQ. The CDR3 nucleotides read TGCGCCAGCAGCCCGTCTCGGGGGGGCACGCAGTACAATGAGCAGTTCTTC. It encodes CASSPSRGGTQYNEQFF.

This clone was detected only once. The chain couples TRBV18 to TRBJ1-2; perhaps TRBD1 as D (5 bases). The CDR3 is made up of 13 amino acids. The V end was cut by 4 bases, the J end by 3 bases, with 9 bases between. In germline, CDR1 is KGHSH, CDR2 LQKENI. CDR3 amino acids: CASSQGLDYGYTF. CDR3 coding DNA: TGTGCCAGCTCACAGGGGCTGGACTATGGCTACACCTTC. Based on the CDR3 plus reference TRBV18 and TRBJ1-2, the full variable domain is NAGVMQNPRHLVRRRGQEARLRCSPMKGHSHVYWYRQLPEEGLKFMVYLQKENIIDESGMPKERFSAEFPKEGPSILRIQQVVRGDSAAYFCASSQGLDYGYTFGSGTRLTVV.

The J gene is TRBJ1-1, the V gene TRBV2, with D hard to call. CDR1 SNHLY and CDR2 FYNNEI come from the germline V gene. Between the trimmed V and J ends, which lost 5 bases and 6 bases, there was a span of 16 bases. The CDR3 is made up of 14 amino acids. CDR3 region: CASSRVGVGAEAFF. The DNA of the CDR3 is TGTGCCAGCAGTCGGGTGGGAGTTGGTGCTGAAGCTTTCTTT. The full variable domain, completed using reference TRBV2 and TRBJ1-1, is EPEVTQTPSHQVTQMGQEVILRCVPISNHLYFYWYRQILGQKVEFLVSFYNNEISEKSEIFDDQFSVERPDGSNFTLKIRSTKLEDSAMYFCASSRVGVGAEAFFGQGTRLTVV.

J is TRBJ1-1 and V is TRBV9; D might be TRBD1 (6 bases). V was clipped by 0 bases and J by 1 base, with 10 bases between them. Looked up from germline, CDR1 is SGDLS and CDR2 is YYNGEE. The CDR3 is 15 residues long. CDR3 sequence (DNA): TGTGCCAGCAGCGTAGCGCCAGGGGAGAACACTGAAGCTTTCTTT. Encoded protein: CASSVAPGENTEAFF.

The rearrangement links TRBV7-8 to TRBJ1-5; no definite D call. V lost 4 bases, J lost 5 bases, and 12 bases lay in between. Germline CDR1 is SGHVS and CDR2 is FQNEAQ. This CDR3 spans 14 amino acids. The CDR3 DNA reads as TGTGCCAGCAGCTCCCAATACGGTGATCAGCCCCAGCATTTT. Its protein is CASSSQYGDQPQHF.

The chain employs TRBV19 and TRBJ1-5; 9 nucleotides match TRBD1. V lost 5 bases to trimming and J lost 10 bases; unmatched junction nucleotides: 12. CDR3 length equals 15 residues. In germline, CDR1 is LNHDA, CDR2 SQIVND (reference sequence). The CDR3: CASSSPGQGQIPQHF. The CDR3 DNA is TGTGCCAGTAGTTCGCCGGGACAGGGACAAATCCCCCAGCATTTT.

This clone was detected only a few times. The chain is built from TRBV25-1 and TRBJ1-5; D unresolved. CDR3 length: 14 residues. V lost 4 bases to trimming and J lost 4 bases, with 11 bases between them. Per the germline V gene, CDR1 is MGHDK and CDR2 is SYGVNS. CDR3 sequence reads: CASSGQAPNQPQHF. The CDR3 DNA follows: TGTGCCAGCAGTGGCCAGGCTCCAAATCAGCCCCAGCATTTT.

V usage is TRBV4-2 and J usage is TRBJ2-1, with D perhaps matching TRBD2 (6 bases). V lost 4 bases and J 5 bases, leaving 15 bases between the germline ends. Per germline, CDR1 LGHNA and CDR2 YNFKEQ. This CDR3 comprises 15 residues. The CDR3 is CASSRSGGENNEQFF. The CDR3 bases are TGTGCCAGCAGCCGTTCCGGGGGAGAGAACAATGAGCAGTTCTTC.

This chain joins TRBV7-2 and TRBJ1-5; 8 bases map to TRBD1. Trimming at V came to 6 bases and at J to 5 bases, leaving 6 bases not matched to a gene. The V gene's germline CDR1 is SGHTA and CDR2 FQGNSA. The CDR3 is 14 residues long. CDR3 sequence (DNA): TGTGCCAGCAGTCCTGGACAGGGCTATCAGCCCCAGCATTTT. It specifies CASSPGQGYQPQHF.

The chain carries TRBV19 and TRBJ2-3, with D perhaps matching TRBD2 (5 bases). CDR1 is LNHDA, CDR2 SQIVND, per germline (reference sequence). This CDR3 spans 14 amino acids. Trimming took 4 bases from V and 5 from J, leaving 13 bases between them. The CDR3 loop reads CASSKIGEIDTQYF. CDR3 in DNA: TGTGCCAGTAGTAAGATCGGGGAGATAGATACGCAGTATTTT.

V gene TRBV19 combines with J gene TRBJ1-2; 8 bases agree with TRBD1. V shed 7 bases, J shed 1 base, and the junction held 5 bases outside the gene matches. CDR1 and CDR2 from the germline V gene are LNHDA and SQIVND (reference sequence). This CDR3 has 14 amino acids. The CDR3 DNA is TGTGCCAGTAACACCGGACAGGGTAACTATGGCTACACCTTC. Protein: CASNTGQGNYGYTF.

V gene TRBV7-9 combines with J gene TRBJ1-2, with a tentative D call TRBD1 (5 bases). V was shortened by 1 base and J by 7 bases, with 16 bases between the two germline ends. Germline V lookup: CDR1 SEHNR, CDR2 FQNEAQ (reference sequence). The CDR3 length is 15 residues. The CDR3 sequence: CASSLDKTAPGGYTF. In DNA form, the CDR3 reads TGTGCCAGCAGCTTAGACAAGACAGCTCCGGGTGGCTACACCTTC.

The V call is TRBV5-1, the J call TRBJ1-1, with D possibly TRBD1 on 5 matching bases. CDR1 is SGHRS, CDR2 YFSETQ, per germline. The V gene lost 6 bases and the J gene lost 4 bases, with 7 bases spanning the gap. The CDR3 extends over 11 amino acids. In nucleotides, the CDR3 is TGCGCCAGCACCGGGGGCACTGAAGCTTTCTTT. The encoded protein is CASTGGTEAFF.

V usage is TRBV7-7 and J usage is TRBJ2-1; 11 nucleotides match TRBD2. V shed 5 bases and J 6 bases; nucleotides not matched to a gene: 6. The germline gives CDR1 SSHAT, CDR2 FNYEAQ (reference sequence). The CDR3 has 15 residues. The CDR3 bases are TGTGCCAGCAGCGCAGAACTAGCGGGAGTCAATGAGCAGTTCTTC. Protein: CASSAELAGVNEQFF.

The V gene is TRBV27, the J gene TRBJ2-7; D possibly corresponds to TRBD2 (5 bases). The V and J ends lost 3 bases and 5 bases respectively, with 5 bases between them. Germline CDR1 and CDR2: MNHEY and SMNVEV (reference sequence). This CDR3 region has 11 residues. The CDR3 bases are TGTGCCAGCAGTTTCGGGAACGAGCAGTACTTC. It encodes CASSFGNEQYF.

This clone was found once. V gene TRBV30 combines with J gene TRBJ1-1, with D maybe TRBD1 (6 bases). V was pared by 4 bases and J by 4 bases, with 10 bases between. This CDR3 spans 12 amino acids. In germline, CDR1 is GTSNPN, CDR2 SVGIG (reference sequence). The CDR3 nucleotides are TGTGCCTGGAACAGGGCGATCACTGAAGCTTTCTTT. Protein sequence: CAWNRAITEAFF. The variable domain in full, completed from reference TRBV30 and TRBJ1-1, reads SQTIHQWPATLVQPVGSPLSLECTVEGTSNPNLYWYRQAAGRGLQLLFYSVGIGQISSEVPQNLSASRPQDRQFILSSKKLLLSDSGFYLCAWNRAITEAFFGQGTRLTVV.

This clone was seen a handful of times. The gene calls are TRBV5-1 and TRBJ2-7; D perhaps matches TRBD1 (5 bases). Per the germline V gene, CDR1 is SGHRS and CDR2 is YFSETQ. Trimming pared 1 base from V and 3 bases from J, leaving 11 bases between. The CDR3 sequence is 14 residues long. CDR3 loop: CASSLQAGYYEQYF. The CDR3 region has the DNA TGCGCCAGCAGCTTGCAGGCAGGGTACTACGAGCAGTACTTC. The full variable domain, rest sourced from reference TRBV5-1 and TRBJ2-7, is KAGVTQTPRYLIKTRGQQVTLSCSPISGHRSVSWYQQTPGQGLQFLFEYFSETQRNKGNFPGRFSGRQFSNSRSEMNVSTLELGDSALYLCASSLQAGYYEQYFGPGTRLTVT.